This T cell receptor beta chain is from a study of control samples from healthy donors and cancer patients. Method: immunoSEQ multiplex PCR; TCRdb's copy keeps in-frame clones and lacks some. The sample lists over 85,000 clones, approximately 93% occurring once. Deletions cut 4 bases from V and 6 bases from J, with 24 bases between. The CDR3 is made up of 17 amino acids. Germline assignment: CDR1 SGDLS and CDR2 YYNGEE. The chain is built from TRBV9 and TRBJ2-3; possibly TRBD2 for D (5 bases). The specimen sequenced was blood. The TCR sequence derives from a woman aged 25 to 39 in good health. CDR3 nucleotide sequence: TGTGCCAGCAGCCCTCCTTTCGGGGTAGCGCCCTGGGATACGCAGTATTTT. It specifies CASSPPFGVAPWDTQYF.